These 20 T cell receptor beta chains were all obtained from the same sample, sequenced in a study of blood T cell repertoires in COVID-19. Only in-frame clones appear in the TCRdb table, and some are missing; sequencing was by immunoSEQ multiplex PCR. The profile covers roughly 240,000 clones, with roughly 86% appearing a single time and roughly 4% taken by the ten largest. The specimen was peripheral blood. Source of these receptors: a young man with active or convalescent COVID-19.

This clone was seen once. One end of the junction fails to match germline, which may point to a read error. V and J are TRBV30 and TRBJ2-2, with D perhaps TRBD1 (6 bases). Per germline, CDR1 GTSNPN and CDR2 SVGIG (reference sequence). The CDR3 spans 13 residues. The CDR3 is CAWSVQAVGGLFF. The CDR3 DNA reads TGTGCCTGGAGTGTACAGGCAGTAGGGGGGCTGTTTTTT.

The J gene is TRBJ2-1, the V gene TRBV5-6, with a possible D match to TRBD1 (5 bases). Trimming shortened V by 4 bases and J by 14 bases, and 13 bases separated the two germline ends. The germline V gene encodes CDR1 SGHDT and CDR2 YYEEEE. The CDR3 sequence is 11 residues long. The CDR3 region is CASSARTREFF. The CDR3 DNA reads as TGTGCCAGCAGCGCCAGGACAAGGGAGTTCTTC. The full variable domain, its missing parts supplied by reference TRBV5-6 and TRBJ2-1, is DAGVTQSPTHLIKTRGQQVTLRCSPKSGHDTVSWYQQALGQGPQFIFQYYEEEERQRGNFPDRFSGHQFPNYSSELNVNALLLGDSALYLCASSARTREFFGPGTRLTVL.

The CDR3 region has the DNA TGCAGCGTTGCTCGCTCTGGGGCCAACGTCCTGACTTTC. Amino acid sequence: CSVARSGANVLTF. The chain couples TRBV29-1 to TRBJ2-6; D gene uncertain. Germline CDR1 SQVTM, CDR2 ANQGSEA. The CDR3 totals 13 residues. V was trimmed by 4 bases and J by 0 bases, leaving 4 bases between them.

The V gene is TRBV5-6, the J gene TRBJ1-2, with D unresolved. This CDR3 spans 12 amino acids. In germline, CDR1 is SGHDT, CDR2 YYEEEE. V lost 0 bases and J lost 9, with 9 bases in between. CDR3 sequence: CASSLGQNSYTF. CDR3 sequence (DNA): TGTGCCAGCAGCTTGGGTCAGAATAGCTACACCTTC.

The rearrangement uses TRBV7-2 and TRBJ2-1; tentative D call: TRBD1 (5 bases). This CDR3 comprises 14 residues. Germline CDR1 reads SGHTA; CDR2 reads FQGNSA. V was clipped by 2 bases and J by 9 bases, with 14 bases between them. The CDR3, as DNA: TGTGCCAGCAGCTTATCCCTTGGGCAGGGTGAGCAGTTCTTC. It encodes CASSLSLGQGEQFF.

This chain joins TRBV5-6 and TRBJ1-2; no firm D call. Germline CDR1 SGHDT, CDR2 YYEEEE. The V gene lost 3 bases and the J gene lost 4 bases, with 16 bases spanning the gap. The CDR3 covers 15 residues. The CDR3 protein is CASSSTSQGIYGYTF. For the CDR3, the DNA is TGTGCCAGCAGCTCCACTAGCCAAGGGATCTATGGCTACACCTTC.

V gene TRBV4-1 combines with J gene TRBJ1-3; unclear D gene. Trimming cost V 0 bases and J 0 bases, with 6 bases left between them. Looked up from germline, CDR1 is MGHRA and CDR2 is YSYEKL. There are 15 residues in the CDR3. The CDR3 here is CASSQEQLSGNTIYF. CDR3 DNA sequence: TGCGCCAGCAGCCAAGAACAGCTCTCTGGAAACACCATATATTTT.

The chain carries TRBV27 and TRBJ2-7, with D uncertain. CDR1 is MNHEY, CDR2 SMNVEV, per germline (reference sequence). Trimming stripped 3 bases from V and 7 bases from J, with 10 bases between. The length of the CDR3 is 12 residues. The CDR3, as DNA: TGTGCCAGCAGTTTTAGTGGTCGAGAGCAGTACTTC. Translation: CASSFSGREQYF.

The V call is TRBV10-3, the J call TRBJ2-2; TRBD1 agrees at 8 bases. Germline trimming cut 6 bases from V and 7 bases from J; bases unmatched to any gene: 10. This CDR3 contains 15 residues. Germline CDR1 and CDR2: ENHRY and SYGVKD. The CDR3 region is CAISGQGSARGELFF. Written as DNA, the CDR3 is TGTGCCATCAGCGGACAGGGCTCAGCCCGCGGGGAGCTGTTTTTT.

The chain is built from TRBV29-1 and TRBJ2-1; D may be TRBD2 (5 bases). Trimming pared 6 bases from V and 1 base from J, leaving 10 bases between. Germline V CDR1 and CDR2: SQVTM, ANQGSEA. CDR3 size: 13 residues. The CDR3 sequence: CSVDYPSYNEQFF. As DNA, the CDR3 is TGCAGCGTCGACTACCCATCCTACAATGAGCAGTTCTTC.

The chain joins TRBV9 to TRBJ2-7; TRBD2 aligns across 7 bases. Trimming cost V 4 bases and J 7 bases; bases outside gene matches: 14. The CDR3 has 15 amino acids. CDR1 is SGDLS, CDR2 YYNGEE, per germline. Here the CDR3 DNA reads TGTGCCAGCAGCCCCCCCCAAGCGAGAGCGGGAGAGCAGTACTTC. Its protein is CASSPPQARAGEQYF.

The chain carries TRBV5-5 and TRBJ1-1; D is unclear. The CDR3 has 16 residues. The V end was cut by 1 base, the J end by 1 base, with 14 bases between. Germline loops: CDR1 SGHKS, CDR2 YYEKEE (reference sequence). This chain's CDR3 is CASSLLVGLGNTEAFF. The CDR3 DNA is TGTGCCAGCAGCTTGTTGGTGGGCTTGGGGAACACTGAAGCTTTCTTT.

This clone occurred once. The CDR3 spells CASSAGYSNQPQHF. The CDR3 DNA is TGTGCCAGCAGCGCAGGGTATAGCAATCAGCCCCAGCATTTT. This chain uses TRBV2 with TRBJ1-5; a possible D gene is TRBD1 (5 bases). The V and J ends lost 6 bases and 0 bases respectively, with 9 bases between them. The germline V gene encodes CDR1 SNHLY and CDR2 FYNNEI. The CDR3 is 14 amino acids.

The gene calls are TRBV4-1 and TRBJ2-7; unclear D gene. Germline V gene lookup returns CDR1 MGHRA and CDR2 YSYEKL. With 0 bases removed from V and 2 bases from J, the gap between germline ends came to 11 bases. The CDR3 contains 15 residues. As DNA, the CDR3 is TGCGCCAGCAGCCAAGAGTCCGGGTTCCCCTACGAGCAGTACTTC. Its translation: CASSQESGFPYEQYF.

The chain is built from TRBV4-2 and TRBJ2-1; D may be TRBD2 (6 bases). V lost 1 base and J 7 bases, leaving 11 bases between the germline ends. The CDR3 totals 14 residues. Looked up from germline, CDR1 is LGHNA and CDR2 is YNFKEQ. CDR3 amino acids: CASSQGHGGNEQFF. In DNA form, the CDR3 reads TGTGCCAGCAGCCAAGGTCATGGGGGGAATGAGCAGTTCTTC.

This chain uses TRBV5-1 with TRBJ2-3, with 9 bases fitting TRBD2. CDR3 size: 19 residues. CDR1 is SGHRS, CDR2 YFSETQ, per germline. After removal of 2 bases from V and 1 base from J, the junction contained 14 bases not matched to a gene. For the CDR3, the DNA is TGCGCCAGCAGCTTAGGAAGCGGGAGGAGTAAATGGGGCACAGATACGCAGTATTTT. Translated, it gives CASSLGSGRSKWGTDTQYF. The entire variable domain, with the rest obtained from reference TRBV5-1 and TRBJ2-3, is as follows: KAGVTQTPRYLIKTRGQQVTLSCSPISGHRSVSWYQQTPGQGLQFLFEYFSETQRNKGNFPGRFSGRQFSNSRSEMNVSTLELGDSALYLCASSLGSGRSKWGTDTQYFGPGTRLTVL.

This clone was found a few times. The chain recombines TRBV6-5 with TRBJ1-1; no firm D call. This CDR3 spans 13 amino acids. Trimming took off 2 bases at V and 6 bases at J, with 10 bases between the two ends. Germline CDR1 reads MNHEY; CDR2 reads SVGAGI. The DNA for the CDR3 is TGTGCCAGCAGTTACCGGTTTAAAGCTGAAGCTTTCTTT. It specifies CASSYRFKAEAFF.

The CDR3 nucleotides read TGTGCCAGCAGTTACGGGGCAGCTTACACCGGGGAGCTGTTTTTT. It is translated as CASSYGAAYTGELFF. The chain recombines TRBV6-5 with TRBJ2-2; D is perhaps TRBD1 (5 bases). This CDR3 comprises 15 residues. Per the germline V gene, CDR1 is MNHEY and CDR2 is SVGAGI. Trimming stripped 2 bases from V and 3 bases from J, with 10 bases between.

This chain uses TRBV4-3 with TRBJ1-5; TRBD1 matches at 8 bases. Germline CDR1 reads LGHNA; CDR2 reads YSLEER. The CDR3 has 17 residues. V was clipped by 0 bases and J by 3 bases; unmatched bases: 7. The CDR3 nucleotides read TGCGCCAGCAGCCAAGATGCCGGACAGGGACACAATCAGCCCCAGCATTTT. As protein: CASSQDAGQGHNQPQHF.

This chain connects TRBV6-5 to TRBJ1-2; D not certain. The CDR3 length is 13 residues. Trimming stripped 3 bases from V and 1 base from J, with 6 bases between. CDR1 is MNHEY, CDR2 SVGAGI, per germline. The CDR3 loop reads CASSYRYNYGYTF. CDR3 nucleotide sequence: TGTGCCAGCAGTTATCGGTATAACTATGGCTACACCTTC.